The 28 T cell receptor beta chains listed next were all sequenced from one sample in a study of T cell changes during pregnancy in multiple sclerosis. Profiling relied on immunoSEQ multiplex PCR, and the TCRdb table lists in-frame clones only, not all of them. The table includes around 62,000 clones, roughly 88% detected once. Material: peripheral blood, obtained in the second trimester of pregnancy. The source of these receptors is a female donor in good health, enrolled as a control in a pregnancy study.

This clone was counted a single time. The rearrangement uses TRBV7-6 and TRBJ2-1; D is unclear. CDR1 and CDR2 from the germline V gene are SGHVS and FNYEAQ. V lost 7 bases, J lost 0 bases, and 13 bases lay in between. The CDR3 covers 15 residues. DNA of the CDR3: TGTGCCAGCACCACTTTACCGAACTCCTACAATGAGCAGTTCTTC. This codes for CASTTLPNSYNEQFF. Complete variable domain (other parts from reference TRBV7-6 and TRBJ2-1): GAGVSQSPRYKVTKRGQDVALRCDPISGHVSLYWYRQALGQGPEFLTYFNYEAQQDKSGLPNDRFSAERPEGSISTLTIQRTEQRDSAMYRCASTTLPNSYNEQFFGPGTRLTVL.

The V and J genes are TRBV4-2 and TRBJ2-7; D gene uncertain. The CDR3 sequence is 17 residues long. The germline V gene has CDR1 LGHNA and CDR2 YNFKEQ. V gave up 0 bases and J gave up 0 bases, with 15 bases separating them. CDR3 loop: CASSQDPSAHNSYEQYF. The CDR3 region has the DNA TGTGCCAGCAGCCAAGATCCAAGCGCACATAACTCCTACGAGCAGTACTTC.

V is TRBV6-5 and J is TRBJ1-5; a possible D gene is TRBD1 (5 bases). Trimming pared 3 bases from V and 8 bases from J, leaving 8 bases between. This CDR3 is 12 amino acids long. Germline CDR1 reads MNHEY; CDR2 reads SVGAGI. CDR3 amino acids: CASSYRGEPQHF. DNA for the CDR3: TGTGCCAGCAGTTATCGGGGGGAGCCCCAGCATTTT.

The CDR3 loop is CASKGETQYF. The CDR3 nucleotides are TGTGCCAGCAAGGGGGAGACCCAGTACTTC. The chain couples TRBV7-9 to TRBJ2-5; perhaps TRBD1 as D (5 bases). This CDR3 has 10 amino acids. Looked up from germline, CDR1 is SEHNR and CDR2 is FQNEAQ (reference sequence). V lost 7 bases, J lost 5 bases, and 5 bases lay in between.

The chain links TRBV5-1 to TRBJ1-2; 11 positions agree with TRBD1. V shed 0 bases and J 8 bases; nucleotides not matched to a gene: 3. CDR1 and CDR2 (germline): SGHRS, YFSETQ. CDR3 size: 14 residues. In DNA, the CDR3 is TGCGCCAGCAGCTTGGCCGGGACAGGGGGGGGCTACACCTTC. Its translation: CASSLAGTGGGYTF.

The CDR3 DNA reads TGTGCCAGCAGTCGGACTCTAGCGGATCCCTACGAGCAGTACTTC. It translates to CASSRTLADPYEQYF. The V and J genes are TRBV6-5 and TRBJ2-7; 7 bases match TRBD2. V trimming: 5 bases; J trimming: 2 bases; junction bases outside the gene matches: 9. CDR1 is MNHEY and CDR2 is SVGAGI in the germline V gene. This CDR3 spans 15 amino acids.

The chain has TRBV5-6 and TRBJ2-7; D remains unclear. Germline values: CDR1 SGHDT, CDR2 YYEEEE. Trimming took 2 bases from V and 3 from J, leaving 6 bases between them. CDR3 size: 12 residues. CDR3 sequence reads: CASSFGGYEQYF. In DNA form, the CDR3 reads TGTGCCAGCAGCTTCGGCGGCTACGAGCAGTACTTC.

The chain links TRBV5-4 to TRBJ2-7; no firm D call. The length of the CDR3 is 12 residues. Per the germline V gene, CDR1 is SGHNT and CDR2 is YYREEE (reference sequence). V was trimmed by 3 bases and J by 5 bases, leaving 9 bases between them. In DNA, the CDR3 is TGTGCCAGCAGCTGGCAGTACAACGAGCAGTACTTC. It yields the protein CASSWQYNEQYF.

The CDR3 here is CASSRQGKNTEAFF. Written as DNA, the CDR3 is TGTGCCAGCAGTCGACAGGGGAAGAACACTGAAGCTTTCTTT. This chain links TRBV6-6 with TRBJ1-1, with 8 nucleotides matching TRBD1. CDR1 is MNHNY and CDR2 is SVGAGI in the germline V gene (reference sequence). J lost 1 base, V lost 5 bases, and 3 bases had no gene match. CDR3 length equals 14 residues.

This chain uses TRBV27 with TRBJ2-2; no definite D call. The CDR3 is 13 amino acids. The germline gives CDR1 MNHEY, CDR2 SMNVEV (reference sequence). V lost 6 bases to trimming and J lost 0 bases, with 5 bases between them. This CDR3 is CASRAANTGELFF. CDR3 sequence (DNA): TGTGCCAGCAGGGCCGCGAACACCGGGGAGCTGTTTTTT.

The chain has TRBV5-1 and TRBJ2-3; TRBD2 is a possible D gene (7 bases). In germline, CDR1 is SGHRS, CDR2 YFSETQ. This CDR3 has 15 residues. Deletions cut 1 base from V and 2 bases from J, with 11 bases between. CDR3 region: CASSLRGRDTDTQYF. DNA for the CDR3: TGCGCCAGCAGCTTGAGGGGGAGGGACACAGATACGCAGTATTTT. The full variable domain, its missing parts supplied by reference TRBV5-1 and TRBJ2-3, is KAGVTQTPRYLIKTRGQQVTLSCSPISGHRSVSWYQQTPGQGLQFLFEYFSETQRNKGNFPGRFSGRQFSNSRSEMNVSTLELGDSALYLCASSLRGRDTDTQYFGPGTRLTVL.

The chain is built from TRBV18 and TRBJ2-7; 11 nucleotides match TRBD2. The CDR3 spans 16 residues. Germline values: CDR1 KGHSH, CDR2 LQKENI. J was trimmed by 3 bases and V by 1 base; bases with no gene match: 5. In DNA, the CDR3 is TGTGCCAGCTCACCACTAGCGGGAGGGAAAGACTACGAGCAGTACTTC. Its translation is CASSPLAGGKDYEQYF.

CDR3 bases: TGTGCCAGCAGTTATCACATTCTCGAGACCCAGTACTTC. Amino acid sequence: CASSYHILETQYF. The chain couples TRBV6-5 to TRBJ2-5; no reliable D call. Germline V gene data show CDR1 as MNHEY and CDR2 as SVGAGI. This CDR3 has 13 amino acids. The V gene lost 3 bases and the J gene lost 5 bases, with 10 bases spanning the gap.

The chain recombines TRBV5-4 with TRBJ2-7; a possible D gene is TRBD1 (6 bases). The CDR3 has 17 amino acids. V lost 3 bases and J lost 0, with 19 bases in between. Germline values: CDR1 SGHNT, CDR2 YYREEE (reference sequence). The DNA of the CDR3 is TGTGCCAGCAGCTCAGGGGTGCCTTTTACGAGCTCCTACGAGCAGTACTTC. Translated, it gives CASSSGVPFTSSYEQYF.

This clone was recorded a few times. V usage is TRBV7-8 and J usage is TRBJ2-1; 9 nucleotides agree with TRBD2. CDR3 length equals 17 residues. CDR1 and CDR2 from the germline V gene are SGHVS and FQNEAQ. After removal of 0 bases from V and 10 bases from J, the junction contained 13 bases not matched to a gene. CDR3 nucleotide sequence: TGTGCCAGCAGCTTAGCGGCGTTGGCAGCGGGGGGTCGGGAGCAGTTCTTC. Its protein is CASSLAALAAGGREQFF. The whole variable domain, remainder taken from reference TRBV7-8 and TRBJ2-1, is GAGVSQSPRYKVAKRGQDVALRCDPISGHVSLFWYQQALGQGPEFLTYFQNEAQLDKSGLPSDRFFAERPEGSVSTLKIQRTQQEDSAVYLCASSLAALAAGGREQFFGPGTRLTVL.

The sample holds one count of this clone. The chain is built from TRBV6-1 and TRBJ1-2; 7 bases match TRBD1. This CDR3 has 16 residues. CDR1 MNHNS and CDR2 SASEGT come from the germline V gene. V trimming: 2 bases; J trimming: 5 bases; junction bases outside the gene matches: 11. The chain's CDR3 is CASSEREETGKYGYTF. CDR3 bases: TGTGCCAGCAGTGAAAGGGAGGAGACAGGGAAGTATGGCTACACCTTC.

The chain has TRBV6-6 and TRBJ2-1, with a weak D call TRBD1 (6 bases). The CDR3 is made up of 13 amino acids. V lost 4 bases and J 8 bases, leaving 12 bases between the germline ends. Germline-derived CDR1 and CDR2 are MNHNY and SVGAGI (reference sequence). The CDR3 DNA sequence: TGTGCCAGCAGTTCACAGGGTAACGATGAGCAGTTCTTC. Amino acids: CASSSQGNDEQFF.

The rearrangement joins TRBV28 to TRBJ1-5; D might be TRBD1 (6 bases). V lost 6 bases, J lost 3 bases, and 12 bases lay in between. Germline V gives CDR1 MDHEN, CDR2 SYDVKM. This CDR3 spans 14 amino acids. This chain's CDR3 is CASRKGQTNQPQHF. As DNA, the CDR3 is TGTGCCAGCAGAAAAGGACAGACCAATCAGCCCCAGCATTTT.

The CDR3 bases are TGCAGCGTTGGCGGGGGGATTGGCACAGATACGCAGTATTTT. Protein sequence: CSVGGGIGTDTQYF. The rearrangement uses TRBV29-1 and TRBJ2-3, with 8 bases lining up with TRBD2. V dropped 4 bases and J dropped 1; count of bases not matched to a gene: 4. CDR3 length: 14 amino acids. Germline V gene lookup returns CDR1 SQVTM and CDR2 ANQGSEA.

The chain has TRBV6-5 and TRBJ1-3, with TRBD1 matching over 7 bases. From germline, CDR1 is MNHEY and CDR2 SVGAGI. V trimming: 4 bases; J trimming: 7 bases; junction bases outside the gene matches: 10. This CDR3 comprises 15 residues. DNA of the CDR3: TGTGCCAGCAGTTCCTCGGACAGGAGGTCGAACACCATATATTTT. It encodes CASSSSDRRSNTIYF.

The chain employs TRBV18 and TRBJ2-7; D is possibly TRBD1 (6 bases). Germline CDR1 is KGHSH and CDR2 is LQKENI. The V end lost 4 bases, the J end lost 7 bases, and 17 bases lay between the germline ends. This CDR3 has 14 amino acids. CDR3: CASSQTTGLREQYF. The CDR3 nucleotides are TGTGCCAGCTCACAGACTACAGGGCTTCGGGAGCAGTACTTC.

The chain links TRBV27 to TRBJ1-3; perhaps TRBD1 as D (5 bases). Trimming removed 8 bases from V and 0 bases from J, with 11 bases in between. Germline CDR1 MNHEY, CDR2 SMNVEV (reference sequence). This CDR3 is built from 14 residues. This CDR3 is CASARDFSGNTIYF. DNA of the CDR3: TGTGCCAGCGCCAGGGATTTCTCTGGAAACACCATATATTTT.

The chain links TRBV15 to TRBJ1-2; D is possibly TRBD1 (5 bases). The CDR3 has 14 amino acids. Germline CDR1 reads LNHNV; CDR2 reads YYDKDF (reference sequence). With 1 base removed from V and 4 bases from J, the gap between germline ends came to 10 bases. For the CDR3, the DNA is TGTGCCACCAGCAGAGCGGGGGTCGGCTATGGCTACACCTTC. Translating gives CATSRAGVGYGYTF. Based on the CDR3 plus reference TRBV15 and TRBJ1-2, the full variable domain is DAMVIQNPRYQVTQFGKPVTLSCSQTLNHNVMYWYQQKSSQAPKLLFHYYDKDFNNEADTPDNFQSRRPNTSFCFLDIRSPGLGDTAMYLCATSRAGVGYGYTFGSGTRLTVV.

This CDR3 is CASSPGTAYEQYF. DNA for the CDR3: TGTGCCAGCAGCCCTGGGACAGCCTACGAGCAGTACTTC. The V and J genes are TRBV6-5 and TRBJ2-7, with TRBD1 matching over 7 bases. The CDR3 is 13 amino acids. Germline-derived CDR1 and CDR2 are MNHEY and SVGAGI. The trim removed 6 bases at V and 2 bases at J, leaving 4 bases unmatched.

The rearrangement joins TRBV4-1 to TRBJ2-7; a weak D match, TRBD1 (5 bases). From germline, CDR1 is MGHRA and CDR2 YSYEKL. The V gene lost 0 bases and the J gene lost 4 bases, with 16 bases spanning the gap. The CDR3 sequence is 16 residues long. The CDR3 DNA sequence: TGCGCCAGCAGCCAAGAGGCCACAGGTCAATGGTACGAGCAGTACTTC. The encoded protein is CASSQEATGQWYEQYF.

V gene TRBV11-2 combines with J gene TRBJ2-2, with TRBD1 as a possible D gene (5 bases). Germline-derived CDR1 and CDR2 are SGHAT and FQNNGV. Trimming removed 6 bases from V and 6 bases from J, with 11 bases in between. The CDR3 covers 13 residues. The CDR3 bases are TGTGCCAGCAGACTTCAGGGTCCCGGGGAGCTGTTTTTT. This gives the protein CASRLQGPGELFF.

This clone was seen just once. This rearrangement joins TRBV5-4 to TRBJ2-5; D perhaps matches TRBD1 (5 bases). Trimming stripped 3 bases from V and 2 bases from J, with 17 bases between. Germline-derived CDR1 and CDR2 are SGHNT and YYREEE (reference sequence). The CDR3 consists of 16 residues. Written as DNA, the CDR3 is TGTGCCAGCAGCTGGGTCGGTGGGGCCCTACAAGAGACCCAGTACTTC. Translation: CASSWVGGALQETQYF.

This clone was counted a few times. This chain uses TRBV19 with TRBJ1-1, with 9 positions matching TRBD1. CDR1 and CDR2 from the germline V gene are LNHDA and SQIVND (reference sequence). J gave up 1 base and V 7 bases, and 7 bases lay outside the gene matches. This CDR3 contains 15 residues. The CDR3 DNA follows: TGTGCCAGTATCCCACAGACAGGGGGGAACACTGAAGCTTTCTTT. This encodes CASIPQTGGNTEAFF. Supplemented by reference TRBV19 and TRBJ1-1, the full variable domain reads DGGITQSPKYLFRKEGQNVTLSCEQNLNHDAMYWYRQDPGQGLRLIYYSQIVNDFQKGDIAEGYSVSREKKESFPLTVTSAQKNPTAFYLCASIPQTGGNTEAFFGQGTRLTVV.